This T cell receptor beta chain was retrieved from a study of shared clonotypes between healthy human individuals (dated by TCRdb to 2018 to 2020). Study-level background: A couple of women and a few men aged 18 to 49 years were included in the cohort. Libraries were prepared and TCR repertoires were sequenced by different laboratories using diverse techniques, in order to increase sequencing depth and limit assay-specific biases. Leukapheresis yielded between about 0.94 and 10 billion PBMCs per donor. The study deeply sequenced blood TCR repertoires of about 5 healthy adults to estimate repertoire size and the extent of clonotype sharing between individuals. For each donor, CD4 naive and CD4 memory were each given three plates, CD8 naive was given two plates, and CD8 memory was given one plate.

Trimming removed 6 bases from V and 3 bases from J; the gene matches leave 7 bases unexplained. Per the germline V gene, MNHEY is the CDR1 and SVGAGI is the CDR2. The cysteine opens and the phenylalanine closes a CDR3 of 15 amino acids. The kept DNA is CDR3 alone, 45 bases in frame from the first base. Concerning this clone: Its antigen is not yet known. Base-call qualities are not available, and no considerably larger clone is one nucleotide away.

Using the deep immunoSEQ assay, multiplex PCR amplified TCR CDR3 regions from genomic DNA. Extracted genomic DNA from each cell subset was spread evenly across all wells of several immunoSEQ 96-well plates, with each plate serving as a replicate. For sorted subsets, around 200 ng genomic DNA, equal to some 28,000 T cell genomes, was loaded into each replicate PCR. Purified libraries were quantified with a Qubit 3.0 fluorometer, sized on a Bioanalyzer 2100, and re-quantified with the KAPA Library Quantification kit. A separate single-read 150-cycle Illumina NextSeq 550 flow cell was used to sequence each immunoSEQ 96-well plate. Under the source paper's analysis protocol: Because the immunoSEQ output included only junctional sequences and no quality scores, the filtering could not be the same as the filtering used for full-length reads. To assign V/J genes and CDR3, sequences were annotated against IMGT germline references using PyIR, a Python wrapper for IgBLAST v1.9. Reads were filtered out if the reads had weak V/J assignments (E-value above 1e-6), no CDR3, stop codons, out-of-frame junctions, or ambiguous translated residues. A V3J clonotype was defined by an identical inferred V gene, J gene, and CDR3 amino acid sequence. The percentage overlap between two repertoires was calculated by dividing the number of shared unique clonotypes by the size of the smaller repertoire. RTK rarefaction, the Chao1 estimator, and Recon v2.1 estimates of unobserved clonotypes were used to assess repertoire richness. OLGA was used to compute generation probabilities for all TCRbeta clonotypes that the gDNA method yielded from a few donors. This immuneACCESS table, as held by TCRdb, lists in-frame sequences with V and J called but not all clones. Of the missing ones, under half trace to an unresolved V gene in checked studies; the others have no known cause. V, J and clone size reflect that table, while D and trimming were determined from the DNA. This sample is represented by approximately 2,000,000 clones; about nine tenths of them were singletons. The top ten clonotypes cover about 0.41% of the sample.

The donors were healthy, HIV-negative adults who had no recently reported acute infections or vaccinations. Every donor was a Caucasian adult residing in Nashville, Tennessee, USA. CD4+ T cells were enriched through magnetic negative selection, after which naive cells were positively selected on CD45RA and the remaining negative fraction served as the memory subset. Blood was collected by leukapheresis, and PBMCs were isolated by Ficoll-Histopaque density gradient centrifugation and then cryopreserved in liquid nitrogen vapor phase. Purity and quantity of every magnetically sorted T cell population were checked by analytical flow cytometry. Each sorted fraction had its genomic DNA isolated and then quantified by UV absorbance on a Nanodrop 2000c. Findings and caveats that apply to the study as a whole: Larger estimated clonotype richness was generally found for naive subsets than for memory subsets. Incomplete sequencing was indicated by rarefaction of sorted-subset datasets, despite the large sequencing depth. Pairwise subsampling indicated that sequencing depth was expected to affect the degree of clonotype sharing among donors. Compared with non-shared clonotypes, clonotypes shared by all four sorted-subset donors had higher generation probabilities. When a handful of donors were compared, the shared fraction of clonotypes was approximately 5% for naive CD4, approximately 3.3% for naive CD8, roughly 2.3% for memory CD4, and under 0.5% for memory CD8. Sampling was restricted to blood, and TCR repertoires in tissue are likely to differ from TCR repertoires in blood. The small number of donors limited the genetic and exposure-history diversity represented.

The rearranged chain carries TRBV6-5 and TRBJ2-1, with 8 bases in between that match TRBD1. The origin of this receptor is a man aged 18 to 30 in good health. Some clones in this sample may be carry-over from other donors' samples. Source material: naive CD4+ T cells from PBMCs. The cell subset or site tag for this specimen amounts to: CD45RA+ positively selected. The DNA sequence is TGTGCCAGCAGGTTACGAGGGACAGGCTACAATGAGCAGTTCTTC. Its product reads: CASRLRGTGYNEQFF.